This TCR beta chain stems from a study of cytomegalovirus exposure and HLA in healthy donors. Overall study findings and caveats: Later, an analysis showed that TCR beta chains associated with HLA were more clonally expanded than others that were equally common.

Primers for the PCR totalled 60 Vbeta and 13 Jbeta. Here immunoSEQ multiplex PCR was the method, and the copy in TCRdb shows in-frame clones only, minus some. This table holds over 60,000 clones, 75% found once. About this clone: Its target is not known.

Source material: PBMCs. The source is a man aged 65 to 85 in good health and CMV-seronegative.

The CDR3 sequence is CASSGTASTDTQYF. The CDR3 DNA follows: TGTGCCAGCTCCGGGACAGCGAGCACAGATACGCAGTATTTT. V usage is TRBV28 and J usage is TRBJ2-3; TRBD1 agrees at 7 bases. Germline CDR1 MDHEN, CDR2 SYDVKM. The CDR3 extends over 14 amino acids. With 8 bases clipped from V and 0 bases from J, the junction kept 5 bases outside the gene matches.